The entry below describes one T cell receptor (beta chain). Antigen unknown. The sample belongs to a study of cytomegalovirus exposure and HLA in healthy donors. Whole-study results and caveats: DRB1 showed the most TCR associations and HLA-C the fewest in a later analysis, as rates varied by HLA locus. Sequencing had likely introduced a cluster of highly shared sequence variants as an artifact.

The primer mix had 60 Vbeta and 13 Jbeta primers. Libraries were prepared by immunoSEQ multiplex PCR; TCRdb keeps only in-frame clonotypes and omits some of them. The sample lists some 120,000 clones, roughly a tenth occurring once. The CDR3 contains 15 residues. Germline-derived CDR1 and CDR2 are GTSNPN and SVGIG (reference sequence). The trim removed 1 base at V and 2 bases at J, leaving 3 bases unmatched. This receptor was obtained from a woman aged 18-29 years in good health and CMV-seropositive. This sequence joins TRBV30 and TRBJ2-1; 9 bases align to TRBD2. Sequenced sample: PBMCs. CDR3 nucleotides: TGTGCCTGGAGTGGCGAGCGGGAGGCCTACAATGAGCAGTTCTTC. Amino acid sequence: CAWSGEREAYNEQFF.